The rows below give T cell receptor beta chains drawn from one sample of a study of blood T cell repertoires in COVID-19. Data came from immunoSEQ multiplex PCR; TCRdb stores just in-frame clones and leaves some out. The sample contains nearly 350,000 clones, 85% to 90% of which appear only once. The sample was peripheral blood. These receptors were collected from a woman aged 70 to 79 with COVID-19, enrolled during active disease. Both conserved end residues are trimmed from each CDR3. The D gene is left open where the match is weak.

d_gene	v_gene	len	j_gene	CDR3aa
TRBD2	TRBV7-3	13	TRBJ2-7	ASSLTAGGPHEQY
TRBD1	TRBV6-5	13	TRBJ1-5	ASRSFGTDNQPQH
TRBD1	TRBV9	11	TRBJ1-2	ASSVTGGEVHT
-	TRBV4-3	12	TRBJ1-1	ASSQQQMNTEAF
TRBD1	TRBV5-1	13	TRBJ1-6	ASRLTGGMDSPLH
-	TRBV27	12	TRBJ1-2	ASSLLGGIYGYT
-	TRBV7-9	13	TRBJ2-1	ASSQGLGGYNEQF
-	TRBV11-2	14	TRBJ1-5	ASSPGGGSSDQPQH
-	TRBV3-1/TRBV3-2	13	TRBJ1-5	ASSQAPGSRQPQH
TRBD1	TRBV6-6	11	TRBJ1-2	ASSSGQGQGYT
TRBD2	TRBV4-1	17	TRBJ2-1	ASSQPAYSGASSYNEQF
TRBD1	TRBV7-8	12	TRBJ1-2	ASSLSPGGYGYT
TRBD1	TRBV18	11	TRBJ2-1	ASSPGQANEQF
-	TRBV2	13	TRBJ1-1	ASTRTTGRGTEAF
-	TRBV19	12	TRBJ1-2	ASARGGSDYGYT
-	TRBV11-2	14	TRBJ1-3	ASSPVGFAGGNTIY
-	TRBV11-2	11	TRBJ1-1	ASSPPGSTEAF
TRBD1	TRBV29-1	11	TRBJ2-5	SVVRGRMETQY
TRBD2	TRBV4-1	17	TRBJ2-3	ASSLPTSGGSSSTDTQY
-	TRBV2	13	TRBJ1-5	ASTLNGAVNQPQH
TRBD1	TRBV10-3	13	TRBJ1-4	AISESGTGAEKLF
TRBD2	TRBV29-1	11	TRBJ2-2	SVTSANTGELF
-	TRBV10-2	11	TRBJ2-7	ASAGQPSYEQY
TRBD1	TRBV7-9	14	TRBJ1-2	AIRSGTGGIDYGYT
-	TRBV28	13	TRBJ1-5	ASSLLSGSSQPQH